This TCR beta chain came from a study of blood T cells in healthy people across ages. Per germline, CDR1 MDHEN and CDR2 SYDVKM. With 6 bases removed from V and 0 bases from J, the gap between germline ends came to 9 bases. This CDR3 is built from 15 residues. This clonotype was observed a few times. Then a second PCR, running roughly 6 to 11 cycles, was carried out with a sample-barcoded 5' primer and a J-beta primer mix. Each CDR3 protein is one row after TCRdb ran MiXCR on the 5' RACE reads. This sample has about 800,000 distinct CDR3 sequences, with just under 25% found just once. The same specimen was also included in a second study, on T cells of mothers and their children.

The origin of this receptor is a boy between 10 and 17 years old in good health. The J gene is TRBJ2-6, the V gene TRBV28; TRBD1 is a possible D gene (5 bases). The sample was blood. As DNA, the CDR3 is TGTGCCAGCAGGCTACAGGACTCTGGGGCCAACGTCCTGACTTTC. Amino acids: CASRLQDSGANVLTF.